This T cell receptor beta chain was recorded in a study of T cell changes during pregnancy in multiple sclerosis (dated by TCRdb to about 2019). Regarding the research as a whole: The study examined how the T cell repertoire changed over the course of pregnancy in women with multiple sclerosis.

CDR1 MNHNS and CDR2 SASEGT are derived from the germline V gene. The cysteine opens and the phenylalanine closes a CDR3 of 16 amino acids. Left in the record is the CDR3 DNA by itself, 48 bases read in frame from the first base. After removal of 2 bases from V and 4 bases from J, the junction retains 4 bases not matched to a gene. Points on this clone: This receptor's antigen is unknown. No quality values exist for individual bases; no much larger clone is one base distant.

Library prep was done by the immunoSEQ multiplex PCR assay. TCRdb holds this immuneACCESS table with in-frame rearrangements only. Some clones are missing; in checked studies, unresolved V genes explain under half, and the rest has no known cause. The sample table lists 15,000 to 20,000 clones, 70% to 90% of them with a count of one. Approximately 5.5% of the sample is held by the ten biggest clonotypes. This sample comprised CD8+ T cells from peripheral blood mononuclear cells, obtained in the third trimester of pregnancy. The clonotype comes from a female donor in good health, enrolled as a control in a pregnancy study. Recombination linked TRBV6-1 to TRBJ1-6, with 8 central nucleotides matching TRBD1. The nucleotide sequence is TGTGCCAGCAGTGAACAGGGGGCAGGGTATAATTCACCCCTCCACTTT. It is translated as CASSEQGAGYNSPLHF.